Below are 10 T cell receptor beta chains sequenced from a single sample in a study of CD8+CD57+ T cells in acquired aplastic anemia (dated by TCRdb to 2016 to 2018). Sequencing instrument: Illumina HiSeq 2000. TCR beta VDJ combination and CDR3 sequence profiling used genomic DNA as the template. TCRdb reworked the public reads: Q25 trimming with fastp, MiXCR clone assembly, productive beta chains retained. Records with the same CDR3 protein are collapsed into one entry carrying the most frequent genes and DNA. Recorded for this sample are about 140,000 distinct CDR3 sequences; 40% to 45% of them occurred a single time. In total, the top ten clones hold 7.5% to 9.5% of the sample. The sequencing input was sorted CD4+, CD8+, or CD8+CD57+ T cells (not recorded which) from PBMCs. These TCRs come from a human donor in good health, serving as a control.

This clonotype was seen repeatedly, ten times or more. The rearrangement links TRBV4-1 to TRBJ1-6, with 9 nucleotides matching TRBD1. V was pared by 2 bases and J by 10 bases, with 3 bases of the junction left unmatched. Germline V gene lookup returns CDR1 MGHRA and CDR2 YSYEKL. The CDR3 loop spans 14 amino acids. The CDR3, as DNA: TGCGCCAGCAGCCAACCGACAGGGGGGTCACCCCTCCACTTT. Translation: CASSQPTGGSPLHF.

As for this clonotype: This may be a read error: a much more frequent sequence differs by one nucleotide. Given the absence of the conserved phenylalanine or tryptophan at the CDR3 end, a read error is likely. The DNA is left out, because the CDR3 cannot be placed on it with certainty; the CDR3 is given as TCRdb lists it. The gene calls are TRBV10-3 and TRBJ1-1; the table's D call of TRBD1 was not tested on the DNA. Germline V gene sequence: CDR1 ENHRY, CDR2 SYGVKD. Termini included, the CDR3 measures 11 amino acids. CDR3 region: CASSGIAGGLI.

The V call is TRBV5-6, the J call TRBJ2-7; possibly TRBD2 for D (6 bases). Trimming stripped 2 bases from V and 2 bases from J, with 8 bases between. The germline CDR1 and CDR2 sequences are SGHDT and YYEEEE. There are 13 residues in the CDR3. The CDR3 nucleotides are TGTGCCAGCAGCTTCGGGGGACCCTACGAGCAGTACTTC. Residues: CASSFGGPYEQYF.

This clonotype was counted at least ten times. V gene TRBV12-3 or TRBV12-4 combines with J gene TRBJ1-5; the D gene is possibly TRBD1 (5 bases). V lost 2 bases, J lost 7 bases, and 12 bases lay in between. The CDR3 extends over 14 amino acids. CDR3 protein: CASSLSREGQPQHF. CDR3 sequence (DNA): TGTGCCAGCAGTTTAAGCAGGGAGGGCCAGCCCCAGCATTTT.

This clonotype occurred many times. The genes are TRBV6-5 and TRBJ2-5; 10 bases agree with TRBD2. This CDR3 comprises 14 residues. Germline CDR1 reads MNHEY; CDR2 reads SVGAGI. V was clipped by 2 bases and J by 5 bases; unmatched bases: 2. CDR3 residues: CASSYSGGAETQYF. The CDR3 DNA reads TGTGCCAGCAGTTACAGCGGGGGGGCGGAGACCCAGTACTTC.

This clonotype was counted ten times or more. The chain employs TRBV24-1 and TRBJ2-2; 10 bases line up with TRBD1. The CDR3 runs 14 residues. Germline V CDR1 and CDR2: KGHDR, SFDVKD. V was pared by 7 bases and J by 5 bases, with 3 bases of the junction left unmatched. The chain's CDR3 is CATRGQGGTGELFF. In DNA, the CDR3 is TGTGCCACCAGAGGACAGGGGGGGACCGGGGAGCTGTTTTTT.

V usage is TRBV19 and J usage is TRBJ2-1, with 8 bases matching TRBD2. CDR1 LNHDA and CDR2 SQIVND come from the germline V gene (reference sequence). This CDR3 contains 13 residues. After removal of 4 bases from V and 12 bases from J, the junction contained 8 bases not matched to a gene. The CDR3 nucleotides read TGTGCCAGTAGTAGAGGCGGGACTAGAGTGCAGTTCTTC. Its protein product is CASSRGGTRVQFF.

This clonotype was seen repeatedly, ten times or more. V is TRBV12-3 or TRBV12-4 and J is TRBJ1-2; no clear D gene. Trimming left V 3 bases short and J 3 bases short, with 8 bases between. The CDR3 is 13 residues long. CDR3 in amino acids: CASSLAAYYGYTF. The CDR3 coding sequence is TGTGCCAGCAGTTTGGCGGCCTACTATGGCTACACCTTC.

Many counts were recorded for this clonotype. The chain couples TRBV4-2 to TRBJ1-3, with a tentative D call TRBD1 (5 bases). CDR1 is LGHNA and CDR2 is YNFKEQ in the germline V gene. The CDR3 runs to 16 residues. Trimming pared 4 bases from V and 0 bases from J, leaving 13 bases between. The CDR3, as DNA: TGTGCCAGCAGCCCCTTGGACACCTTCTCTGGAAACACCATATATTTT. Encoded protein: CASSPLDTFSGNTIYF.

The chain couples TRBV6-1 to TRBJ1-6; TRBD1 matches at 8 bases. The CDR3 length is 13 residues. The germline CDR1 and CDR2 sequences are MNHNS and SASEGT. V lost 6 bases and J lost 10; bases outside the gene matches: 5. DNA for the CDR3: TGTGCCAGCAGCCTGGACAGGGCATCACCCCTCCACTTT. Translated: CASSLDRASPLHF.